This T cell receptor beta chain was captured in a study of Graves' ophthalmopathy and Graves' hyperthyroidism. The germline V gene has CDR1 SGHRS and CDR2 YFSETQ. V trimming: 0 bases; J trimming: 6 bases; junction bases outside the gene matches: 12. CDR3 size: 19 residues. The table lists this clonotype with many counts. Its antigen is unidentified. General study findings and limits: Ophthalmopathy versus stable hyperthyroidism: 13-signature model gave around 85% sensitivity, less than 83% specificity. Most thyroid clonotypes expanded beyond 0.001 frequency were also found in blood.

Amplification targeted the TCR beta CDR3 regions, with RNA transcripts as the source material. First-round RT-PCR employed HTBI primers, with a second-round multiplex PCR after it. TCRdb analysed the multiplex PCR reads with MiXCR anew, one entry per CDR3 protein. This sample yields some 400,000 distinct CDR3 sequences, of which around 16% are seen a single time; about 1.6% belongs to the top ten. The TCR comes from a woman aged 18-29 years with Graves' ophthalmopathy. The sequenced material came from peripheral blood. The rearrangement links TRBV5-1 to TRBJ2-4, with 13 bases aligning to TRBD2. This CDR3 is CASSLEGLAGVVRRNIQYF. The CDR3 DNA reads TGCGCCAGCAGCTTGGAAGGACTAGCGGGAGTTGTGAGGAGAAACATTCAGTACTTC.